This T cell receptor (beta chain) stems from a study of control samples from healthy donors and cancer patients. V lost 3 bases and J 0 bases, leaving 14 bases between the germline ends. This CDR3 has 16 residues. The germline CDR1 and CDR2 sequences are KGHSH and LQKENI. Measured with immunoSEQ multiplex PCR; TCRdb has only the in-frame clones, and not every one. The data show fewer than 100,000 clones, around 80% seen once. This chain links TRBV18 with TRBJ1-1, with D possibly matching TRBD1 (6 bases). Sequences were obtained from blood. This receptor was identified in a woman in her sixties in good health. The CDR3 DNA reads TGTGCCAGCTCACCCCAGGGAGGGGGTATGAACACTGAAGCTTTCTTT. It encodes CASSPQGGGMNTEAFF.